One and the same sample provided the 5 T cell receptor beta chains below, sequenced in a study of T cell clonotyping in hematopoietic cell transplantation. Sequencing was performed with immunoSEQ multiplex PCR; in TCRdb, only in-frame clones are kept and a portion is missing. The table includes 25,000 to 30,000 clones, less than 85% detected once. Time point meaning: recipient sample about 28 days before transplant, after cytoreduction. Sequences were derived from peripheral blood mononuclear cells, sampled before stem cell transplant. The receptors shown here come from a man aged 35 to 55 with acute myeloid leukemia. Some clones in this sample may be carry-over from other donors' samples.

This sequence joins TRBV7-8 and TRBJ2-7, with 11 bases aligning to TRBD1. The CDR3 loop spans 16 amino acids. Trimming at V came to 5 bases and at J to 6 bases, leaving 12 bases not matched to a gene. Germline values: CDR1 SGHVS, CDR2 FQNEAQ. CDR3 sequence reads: CASSDGPPGQGGEQYF. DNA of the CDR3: TGTGCCAGCAGCGACGGACCGCCGGGACAGGGGGGCGAGCAGTACTTC.

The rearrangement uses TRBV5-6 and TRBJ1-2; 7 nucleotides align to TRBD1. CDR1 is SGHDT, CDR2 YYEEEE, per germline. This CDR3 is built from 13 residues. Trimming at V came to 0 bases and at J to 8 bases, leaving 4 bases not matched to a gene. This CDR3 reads CASSLATGAGYTF. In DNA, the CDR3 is TGTGCCAGCAGCTTGGCCACAGGGGCGGGCTACACCTTC.

CDR3 sequence: CASSLTQGNTEAFF. The CDR3 nucleotides are TGTGCCAGCAGCTTAACGCAGGGGAACACTGAAGCTTTCTTT. The V call is TRBV7-9, the J call TRBJ1-1; weak D call: TRBD1 (5 bases). The germline V gene has CDR1 SEHNR and CDR2 FQNEAQ (reference sequence). V was cut by 2 bases and J by 1 base, with 8 bases left in between. The CDR3 contains 14 residues.

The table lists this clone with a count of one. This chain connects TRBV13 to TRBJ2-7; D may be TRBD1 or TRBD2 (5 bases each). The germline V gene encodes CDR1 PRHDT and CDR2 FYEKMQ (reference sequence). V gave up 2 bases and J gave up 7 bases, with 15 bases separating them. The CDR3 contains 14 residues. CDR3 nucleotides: TGTGCCAGCAGCTTACCCTCGAGAGGGGAAGAGCAGTACTTC. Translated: CASSLPSRGEEQYF.

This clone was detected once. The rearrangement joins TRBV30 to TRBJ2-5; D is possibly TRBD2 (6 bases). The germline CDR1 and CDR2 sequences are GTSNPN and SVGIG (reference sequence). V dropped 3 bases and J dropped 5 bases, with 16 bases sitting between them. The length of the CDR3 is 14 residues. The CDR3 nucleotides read TGTGCCTGGAGAAGCCGGGGGTTAAGGGAGACCCAGTACTTC. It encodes CAWRSRGLRETQYF.